The next 19 T cell receptor beta chains were all read from a single sample in a study of blood T cell repertoires in COVID-19 (dated by TCRdb to 2020 to 2021). The protocol used for the library was the immunoSEQ multiplex PCR assay. TCRdb stores this immuneACCESS table with in-frame sequences only. Part of the clones is absent; in the studies checked, under half of the shortfall reflects unresolved V genes, and no reason is known for the rest. This sample comprises about 94,000 clones, around 82% of them detected only once. Approximately 6.8% of the sample lies in the top ten. Sequencing was performed on peripheral blood. These receptors originate from a man between 60 and 75 years old with acute or convalescent COVID-19.

J is TRBJ2-1 and V is TRBV7-3; 14 bases line up with TRBD2. Trimming took 5 bases from V and 7 from J; bases not matched to a gene: 10. The CDR3 is made up of 17 amino acids. CDR1 and CDR2 (germline): SGHTA, FQGTGA. CDR3 sequence reads: CASSPMGLAGARNEQFF. For the CDR3, the DNA is TGTGCCAGCAGCCCGATGGGACTAGCGGGGGCCCGAAATGAGCAGTTCTTC.

This clone was counted once. The gene calls are TRBV3-1 (or the pseudogene TRBV3-2) and TRBJ2-1; 7 bases fit TRBD1. Germline V gives CDR1 LGHDT, CDR2 YNNKEL (reference sequence). Trimming removed 7 bases from V and 6 bases from J; junction bases left unmatched: 6. This CDR3 has 13 residues. CDR3 nucleotide sequence: TGTGCCAGCACTCGACAGGGTTTCAATGAGCAGTTCTTC. Translating it yields CASTRQGFNEQFF.

V usage is TRBV25-1 and J usage is TRBJ1-6, with TRBD1 matching over 7 bases. This CDR3 is 15 amino acids long. The V and J ends lost 8 bases and 4 bases, in that order; junction bases with no gene match: 8. CDR1 and CDR2 from the germline V gene are MGHDK and SYGVNS. This CDR3 is CASGWTGSYNSPLHF. For the CDR3, the DNA is TGTGCCAGCGGCTGGACAGGATCTTATAATTCACCCCTCCACTTT.

The V gene is TRBV21-1, the J gene TRBJ2-5; TRBD2 is the table's D call and was not checked against the DNA. TRBV21-1 is a known pseudogene. CDR3 length equals 19 residues. As DNA, the CDR3 is TGTGCCAGCAGCAAACGCGGGACTAGGCTGGTATGCTTCCAAGAGACCCAGTACTTC. It translates to CASSKRGTRLVCFQETQYF.

The chain carries TRBV11-2 and TRBJ2-3; a weak D match, TRBD1 (6 bases). The CDR3 covers 15 residues. Germline V lookup: CDR1 SGHAT, CDR2 FQNNGV. Trimming removed 5 bases from V and 1 base from J, with 13 bases in between. The CDR3 sequence is CASSVWDMRTDTQYF. In nucleotides, the CDR3 is TGTGCCAGCAGCGTATGGGACATGCGCACAGATACGCAGTATTTT.

This clone was seen more than once but under ten times. The rearrangement joins TRBV9 to TRBJ1-5, with D perhaps matching TRBD1 (6 bases). Per germline, CDR1 SGDLS and CDR2 YYNGEE. V lost 5 bases and J lost 5, with 20 bases in between. The CDR3 sequence is 16 residues long. In DNA form, the CDR3 reads TGTGCCAGCAGGACGACTTCGGGGGGCACCCATCAGCCCCAGCATTTT. Its protein product is CASRTTSGGTHQPQHF.

V is TRBV5-5 and J is TRBJ1-2, with a weak D call TRBD1 (5 bases). Per germline, CDR1 SGHKS and CDR2 YYEKEE (reference sequence). The V end lost 2 bases, the J end lost 1 base, and 12 bases lay between the germline ends. The CDR3 extends over 15 amino acids. The CDR3 nucleotides are TGTGCCAGCAGCTTAGGCAGGGTGGATAACTATGGCTACACCTTC. Amino acids: CASSLGRVDNYGYTF.

The J gene is TRBJ1-4, the V gene TRBV12-5; 7 bases align to TRBD1. V was clipped by 2 bases and J by 4 bases; unmatched bases: 13. Germline loops: CDR1 LGHNT, CDR2 FRNRAP. The CDR3 has 18 amino acids. The CDR3 sequence is CASGLSQTGSPFNEKLFF. The CDR3 DNA is TGTGCTAGTGGTTTGTCCCAGACAGGGAGTCCCTTTAATGAAAAACTGTTTTTT.

The genes are TRBV2 and TRBJ2-7; D unclear. This CDR3 region has 13 residues. CDR1 is SNHLY, CDR2 FYNNEI, per germline. V was trimmed by 7 bases and J by 2 bases, leaving 12 bases between them. The CDR3 DNA reads TGTGCCAGCACCCCAGTCCCTGCCTACGAGCAGTACTTC. It codes for CASTPVPAYEQYF. Combining the CDR3 with reference TRBV2 and TRBJ2-7 gives the whole variable domain EPEVTQTPSHQVTQMGQEVILRCVPISNHLYFYWYRQILGQKVEFLVSFYNNEISEKSEIFDDQFSVERPDGSNFTLKIRSTKLEDSAMYFCASTPVPAYEQYFGPGTRLTVT.

This clone was seen a single time. The genes are TRBV25-1 and TRBJ1-6, with 7 bases that match TRBD1. This CDR3 is 14 amino acids long. In germline, CDR1 is MGHDK, CDR2 SYGVNS. Germline trimming cut 3 bases from V and 4 bases from J; bases unmatched to any gene: 0. CDR3 residues: CASSEGQYNSPLHF. The CDR3 region has the DNA TGTGCCAGCAGTGAGGGACAGTATAATTCACCCCTCCACTTT.

This clone has just a few counts. CDR3 region: CASSQNPGTEAFF. CDR3 nucleotide sequence: TGTGCCAGCAGCCAAAATCCCGGGACTGAAGCTTTCTTT. The J gene is TRBJ1-1, the V gene TRBV3-1 (or the pseudogene TRBV3-2), with no clear D. The CDR3 length is 13 residues. Deletions cut 2 bases from V and 5 bases from J, with 9 bases between. The germline V gene has CDR1 LGHDT and CDR2 YNNKEL (reference sequence).

The rearrangement uses TRBV4-2 and TRBJ2-2; D unclear. This CDR3 has 11 residues. The germline V gene has CDR1 LGHNA and CDR2 YNFKEQ. V lost 8 bases, J lost 2 bases, and 3 bases lay in between. CDR3 DNA: TGTGCCAGCCATAACACCGGGGAGCTGTTTTTT. Translating it yields CASHNTGELFF.

The gene calls are TRBV5-1 and TRBJ1-6; weak D call: TRBD1 (6 bases). Per the germline V gene, CDR1 is SGHRS and CDR2 is YFSETQ. The V gene lost 4 bases and the J gene lost 8 bases, with 16 bases spanning the gap. The CDR3 length is 15 residues. The CDR3 sequence is CASSARDTAYSPLHF. In DNA, the CDR3 is TGCGCCAGCAGCGCCCGGGACACCGCTTATTCACCCCTCCACTTT.

This clone was seen a handful of times. The V gene is TRBV6-5, the J gene TRBJ2-7; 8 bases align to TRBD1. J was trimmed by 0 bases and V by 10 bases; bases with no gene match: 8. This CDR3 contains 14 residues. CDR1 MNHEY and CDR2 SVGAGI come from the germline V gene. CDR3 in DNA: TGTGCCACGTGGGGACAGGACCGCTCCTACGAGCAGTACTTC. Its translation: CATWGQDRSYEQYF.

The CDR3 spells CASSQQGAEPLHF. The CDR3 nucleotides are TGCGCCAGCAGTCAGCAGGGGGCGGAACCCCTCCACTTT. The genes are TRBV23-1 and TRBJ1-6; 8 nucleotides align to TRBD1. TRBV23-1 is treated as an ORF (open reading frame) with a function not yet certain. After removal of 3 bases from V and 12 bases from J, the junction contained 4 bases not matched to a gene. This CDR3 is built from 13 residues.

V usage is TRBV6-1 and J usage is TRBJ1-2; no clear D. Trimming took 1 base from V and 8 from J, leaving 11 bases between them. This CDR3 has 13 amino acids. Germline CDR1 MNHNS, CDR2 SASEGT. The CDR3 loop is CASSEGRRIGYTF. The CDR3 DNA reads as TGTGCCAGCAGTGAAGGCAGGAGGATCGGCTACACCTTC.

The chain employs TRBV7-2 and TRBJ1-6; the D is unclear. Trimming took 5 bases from V and 14 from J, leaving 13 bases between them. This CDR3 spans 12 amino acids. The germline CDR1 and CDR2 sequences are SGHTA and FQGNSA. The DNA for the CDR3 is TGTGCCAGCAGCCGACCGGATGAGGCCCTCCACTTT. This gives the protein CASSRPDEALHF.

This clone came up once. The V call is TRBV10-1, the J call TRBJ2-1, with TRBD2 as a possible D gene (6 bases). The CDR3 runs 13 residues. The V and J ends lost 0 bases and 12 bases respectively, with 12 bases between them. Germline V CDR1 and CDR2: WNHNN, SYGVQD (reference sequence). CDR3 DNA sequence: TGCGCCAGCAGTGAGTCGGCGGGGCTTGGGCAGTTCTTC. It yields the protein CASSESAGLGQFF.

This chain connects TRBV30 to TRBJ2-3; D unclear. V gave up 2 bases and J gave up 4 bases, with 10 bases separating them. This CDR3 contains 13 residues. Per the germline V gene, CDR1 is GTSNPN and CDR2 is SVGIG (reference sequence). CDR3 in DNA: TGTGCCTGGAGTTTTACTATGGCAGATACGCAGTATTTT. Its translation: CAWSFTMADTQYF.